Only a few counts were recorded for the clone carrying this T cell receptor (beta chain). Its antigen is as yet unknown. The repertoire was sequenced with immunoSEQ multiplex PCR; TCRdb's copy has only in-frame clones and lacks some. This table holds some 24,000 clones, more than 75% found once. This entry belongs to a study of PD-1 blockade in classical Hodgkin lymphoma. Study background: Nivolumab dosing for patients was 3 mg/kg, administered intravenously every 2 weeks. Findings and caveats of the study: A significant rise in TCR diversity by C4D1 was seen for CD4+ but not CD8+ cells. When nivolumab was started under 1 year after ASCT, patients were excluded. Complete responders possessed baseline diversity comparable to newly diagnosed patients.

There was relapse after autologous stem cell transplantation in every patient, and there was variation in brentuximab vedotin exposure. The CDR3 covers 13 residues. The V gene's germline CDR1 is MNHEY and CDR2 SVGAGI. V shed 6 bases and J shed 1 base, with 9 bases lying between them. The chain has TRBV6-5 and TRBJ1-1, with D possibly matching TRBD1 (6 bases). This material consisted of peripheral blood mononuclear cells (PBMCs), taken at baseline. The TCR comes from a human donor with classical Hodgkin lymphoma. The CDR3 sequence: CASSGTSNTEAFF. The CDR3 nucleotides are TGTGCCAGCAGCGGGACATCGAACACTGAAGCTTTCTTT.